This is a list of T cell receptor beta chains from one sample in a study of blood T cells in healthy people across ages. TCRdb analysed the 5' RACE reads with MiXCR anew, one entry per CDR3 protein. The sample lists 1 million or so distinct CDR3 sequences; 35% to 50% were seen once. Sample: blood. The receptors here all came from a woman aged 60 to 75 in good health. Each CDR3 is given with its conserved first and last residue. D genes are given only for firm matches. The size field is filled for only some rows; it gives once, few, many or a size class.

>TRBV9|TRBJ2-5|14|TRBD2|NA
CASSESGRRETQYF
TGTGCCAGCAGCGAGAGCGGGAGGAGGGAGACCCAGTACTTC
>TRBV4-1|TRBJ2-1|15|TRBD2|NA
CASSQDSGTDNEQFF
TGCGCCAGCAGCCAAGACAGCGGGACCGACAATGAGCAGTTCTTC
>TRBV27|TRBJ2-5|14|TRBD1|NA
CASSPGTVPVVQYF
TGTGCCAGCAGTCCCGGGACAGTCCCGGTGGTGCAGTACTTC
>TRBV7-2|TRBJ2-7|14|NA|NA
CASSRAASSYEQYF
TGTGCCAGCAGTCGAGCGGCCAGCTCCTACGAGCAGTACTTC
>TRBV4-2|TRBJ2-1|19|TRBD2|NA
CASSQGGLAGGESYNEQFF
TGTGCCAGCAGCCAAGGGGGACTAGCGGGGGGGGAATCCTACAATGAGCAGTTCTTC
>TRBV28|TRBJ2-1|14|TRBD2|few
CASSPLAEAYEQFF
TGTGCCAGCAGTCCCCTAGCGGAAGCCTATGAGCAGTTCTTC
>TRBV24-1|TRBJ2-1|16|TRBD1|NA
CATSDPGQGGYNEQFF
TGTGCCACCAGTGATCCAGGACAGGGGGGGTACAATGAGCAGTTCTTC
>TRBV9|TRBJ2-7|15|NA|NA
CASSVGARETYEQYF
TGTGCCAGCAGCGTAGGGGCCAGGGAGACCTACGAGCAGTACTTC
>TRBV25-1|TRBJ2-5|17|TRBD2|NA
CASSENPDGGVRETQYF
TGTGCCAGCAGTGAAAATCCAGACGGGGGGGTGCGCGAGACCCAGTACTTC
>TRBV12-3/TRBV12-4|TRBJ1-6|17|NA|few
CASSPGVTSEYNSPLHF
TGTGCCAGCAGTCCCGGGGTGACAAGCGAATATAATTCACCCCTCCACTTT
>TRBV3-1|TRBJ1-2|11|NA|once
CASSHFYGYTF
TGTGCCAGCAGCCACTTCTATGGCTACACCTTC
>TRBV20-1|TRBJ1-5|14|NA|once
CSARPAGSSQPQHF
TGCAGTGCTAGGCCCGCAGGGAGTAGTCAGCCCCAGCATTTT
>TRBV10-3|TRBJ1-4|13|NA|few
CAAAGGRQEKLFF
TGTGCTGCGGCGGGGGGGCGGCAAGAAAAACTGTTTTTT
>TRBV27|TRBJ2-7|18|TRBD2|NA
CASSHHTRLGREGNEQYF
TGTGCCAGCAGTCACCATACCCGCTTAGGGAGGGAGGGGAACGAGCAGTACTTC
>TRBV9|TRBJ2-7|17|TRBD2|NA
CASSVVGGPPPSYEQYF
TGTGCCAGCAGCGTAGTGGGAGGGCCCCCCCCTTCCTACGAGCAGTACTTC
>TRBV6-5|TRBJ1-2|14|NA|NA
CASSYSGRGDGYTF
TGTGCCAGCAGTTACTCCGGCAGGGGAGATGGCTACACCTTC
>TRBV28|TRBJ2-7|13|TRBD1|few
CASTGQGFYEQYF
TGTGCCAGCACGGGACAGGGCTTCTACGAGCAGTACTTC
>TRBV6-2/TRBV6-3|TRBJ2-7|15|NA|few
CASSYLLAVPSEQYF
TGTGCCAGCAGTTACCTCCTTGCAGTTCCCTCCGAGCAGTACTTC
>TRBV28|TRBJ2-1|16|NA|NA
CASSPSMVASYNEQFF
TGTGCCAGCAGTCCCTCGATGGTAGCCTCCTACAATGAGCAGTTCTTC
>TRBV5-1|TRBJ1-5|18|NA|many
CASSYRGYPGDSNQPQHF
TGCGCCAGCAGCTATCGAGGTTACCCGGGGGATAGCAATCAGCCCCAGCATTTT
>TRBV18|TRBJ1-1|14|NA|few
CASSPRTGYTEAFF
TGTGCCAGCTCACCCAGAACAGGGTACACTGAAGCTTTCTTT
>TRBV2|TRBJ2-1|14|NA|NA
CANLRGDEGNEQFF
TGTGCCAACCTTAGGGGCGATGAGGGGAATGAGCAGTTCTTC
>TRBV7-9|TRBJ2-7|14|TRBD2|NA
CASSSRTSSYEQYF
TGTGCCAGCAGTTCCAGGACTAGCTCTTACGAGCAGTACTTC
>TRBV29-1|TRBJ2-5|15|TRBD2|few
CSVEGGLAGSETQYF
TGCAGCGTTGAGGGGGGACTAGCGGGTTCAGAGACCCAGTACTTC
>TRBV20-1|TRBJ2-2|14|TRBD1|NA
CSALDRGDTGELFF
TGCAGTGCTCTGGACAGGGGAGACACCGGGGAGCTGTTTTTT
>TRBV29-1|TRBJ2-7|13|NA|NA
CSAKDSFSYEQYF
TGCAGCGCCAAGGACAGCTTTTCCTACGAGCAGTACTTC
>TRBV29-1|TRBJ2-1|12|NA|NA
CSAYPGTHEQFF
TGCAGCGCTTACCCCGGGACGCATGAGCAGTTCTTC
>TRBV25-1|TRBJ2-3|16|TRBD1|NA
CASSDWTGGDSDTQYF
TGTGCCAGCAGTGATTGGACAGGGGGGGACTCAGATACGCAGTATTTT
>TRBV12-3/TRBV12-4|TRBJ2-3|16|TRBD2|NA
CASSPLAGVVTDTQYF
TGTGCCAGCAGTCCCCTAGCGGGAGTCGTCACAGATACGCAGTATTTT
>TRBV29-1|TRBJ2-3|13|NA|once
CSAKPGNTDTQYF
TGCAGCGCAAAGCCGGGGAACACAGATACGCAGTATTTT
>TRBV4-1|TRBJ2-3|16|NA|few
CASSQEGAPSTDTQYF
TGCGCCAGCAGCCAAGAAGGAGCTCCTAGCACAGATACGCAGTATTTT
>TRBV11-2|TRBJ2-5|13|NA|NA
CASSASRSGRQYF
TGTGCCAGCAGCGCCTCACGCTCGGGCAGGCAGTACTTC
>TRBV27|TRBJ2-7|17|NA|few
CASSPTMSRSHSDEQYF
TGTGCCAGCAGTCCCACCATGAGTCGGAGTCACTCTGACGAGCAGTACTTC
>TRBV27|TRBJ2-7|14|TRBD1|many
CASSSSLTGDEQYF
TGTGCCAGCAGTTCATCCTTGACAGGGGATGAGCAGTACTTC
>TRBV20-1|TRBJ2-3|13|NA|NA
CSAKRQITDTQYF
TGCAGTGCTAAGAGACAGATCACAGATACGCAGTATTTT
>TRBV5-1|TRBJ2-5|16|TRBD1|NA
CASSGRTGGSYNEQYF
TGCGCCAGCAGCGGACGAACAGGGGGTTCCTACAATGAGCAGTACTTC
>TRBV20-1|TRBJ2-1|14|NA|NA
CSARVAKVYNEQFF
TGCAGTGCTAGAGTGGCGAAAGTCTACAATGAGCAGTTCTTC
>TRBV6-5|TRBJ2-5|13|NA|many
CASRPGLWETQYF
TGTGCCAGCCGACCAGGACTGTGGGAGACCCAGTACTTC
>TRBV4-2|TRBJ2-7|13|NA|NA
CASSQARVYEQYF
TGTGCCAGCAGCCAAGCCAGGGTTTACGAGCAGTACTTC
>TRBV4-3|TRBJ2-5|18|TRBD1|NA
CASSQTGTGGWVQETQYF
TGCGCCAGCAGCCAGACCGGGACAGGGGGCTGGGTCCAAGAGACCCAGTACTTC
>TRBV20-1|TRBJ2-5|15|NA|NA
CSARDGWRARETQYF
TGCAGTGCTAGAGATGGGTGGAGGGCCCGAGAGACCCAGTACTTC
>TRBV24-1|TRBJ2-7|15|NA|NA
CATSDTQDPLGEQYF
TGTGCCACCAGTGATACCCAGGACCCTCTCGGCGAGCAGTACTTC
>TRBV7-9|TRBJ2-7|15|TRBD1|NA
CASGPTGGLTYEQYF
TGTGCCAGCGGACCTACAGGGGGACTGACCTACGAGCAGTACTTC
>TRBV9|TRBJ2-3|16|TRBD2|NA
CASSGGLAGIADTQYF
TGTGCCAGCAGCGGCGGACTAGCGGGGATCGCGGATACGCAGTATTTT
>TRBV20-1|TRBJ2-7|14|TRBD2|NA
CSASAGLAGGEQYF
TGCAGTGCTAGCGCTGGACTAGCGGGAGGCGAGCAGTACTTC
>TRBV13|TRBJ1-1|16|NA|many
CASSLVGVEGRNEAFF
TGTGCCAGCAGCTTAGTCGGGGTCGAGGGGAGGAATGAAGCTTTCTTT
>TRBV11-2|TRBJ2-4|13|TRBD1|NA
CVSRGQGENIQYF
TGTGTCAGCAGGGGACAGGGGGAAAACATTCAGTACTTC
>TRBV12-5|TRBJ2-7|13|NA|few
CASGAGTIYEQYF
TGTGCTAGTGGGGCCGGGACAATCTACGAGCAGTACTTC
>TRBV7-2|TRBJ2-7|15|TRBD2|few
CASSFRASGSDEQYF
TGTGCCAGCAGCTTTAGGGCTAGCGGGAGCGACGAGCAGTACTTC
>TRBV7-9|TRBJ2-1|17|TRBD2|NA
CASSPSRLAGTYNEQFF
TGTGCCAGCAGCCCATCTAGACTAGCGGGGACCTACAATGAGCAGTTCTTC
>TRBV7-9|TRBJ2-3|14|NA|few
CASSLEGKTDTQYF
TGTGCCAGCAGCTTAGAGGGGAAGACAGATACGCAGTATTTT
>TRBV5-6|TRBJ1-5|18|NA|NA
CASSYSGGRINSNQPQHF
TGTGCCAGCAGTTATTCGGGGGGACGCATTAATAGCAATCAGCCCCAGCATTTT
>TRBV12-3/TRBV12-4|TRBJ2-3|14|NA|once
CASSYPGWTDTQYF
TGTGCCAGCAGTTACCCGGGTTGGACAGATACGCAGTATTTT
>TRBV20-1|TRBJ1-5|15|NA|few
CSALAGALSNQPQHF
TGCAGCGCCCTGGCAGGGGCTTTGAGCAATCAGCCCCAGCATTTT
>TRBV27|TRBJ2-2|13|NA|NA
CANRAAGTYELFF
TGTGCCAACAGGGCGGCAGGTACCTACGAGCTGTTTTTT
>TRBV10-1|TRBJ2-1|16|TRBD1|NA
CASSFRQGIGGNEQFF
TGCGCCAGCAGTTTCCGACAGGGGATCGGGGGCAATGAGCAGTTCTTC
>TRBV7-9|TRBJ1-1|15|NA|once
CASSSPGPMNTEAFF
TGTGCCAGCAGCTCCCCCGGGCCCATGAACACTGAAGCTTTCTTT